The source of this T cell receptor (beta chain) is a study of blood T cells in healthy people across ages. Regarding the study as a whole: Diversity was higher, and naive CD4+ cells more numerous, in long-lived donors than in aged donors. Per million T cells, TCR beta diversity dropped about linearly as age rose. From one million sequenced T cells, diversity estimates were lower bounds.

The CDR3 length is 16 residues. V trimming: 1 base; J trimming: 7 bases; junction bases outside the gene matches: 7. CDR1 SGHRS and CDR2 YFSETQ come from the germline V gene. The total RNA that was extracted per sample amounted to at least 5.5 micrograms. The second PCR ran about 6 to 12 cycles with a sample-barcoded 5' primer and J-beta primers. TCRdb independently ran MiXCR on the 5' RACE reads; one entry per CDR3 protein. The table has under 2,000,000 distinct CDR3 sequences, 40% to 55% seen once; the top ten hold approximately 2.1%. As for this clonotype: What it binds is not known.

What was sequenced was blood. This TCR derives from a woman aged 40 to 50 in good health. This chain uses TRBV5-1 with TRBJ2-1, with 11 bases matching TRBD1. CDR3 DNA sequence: TGCGCCAGCAGCTTGATTGGGACAGGGGGGTCGAATGAGCAGTTCTTC. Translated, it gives CASSLIGTGGSNEQFF.